This T cell receptor beta chain was recorded in a study of blood T cells in healthy people across ages. This clonotype showed up just a few times. This CDR3 comprises 15 residues. Germline CDR1 and CDR2: MNHEY and SVGAGI. V was clipped by 8 bases and J by 1 base, with 17 bases between them. Next came a second PCR, run for roughly 7 to 12 cycles, which used a sample-barcoded 5' primer along with a J-beta primer mix. One entry per CDR3 protein results from TCRdb running MiXCR on the 5' RACE reads. The sample shows 1.2 million to 1.5 million distinct CDR3 sequences, 40% to 50% of them seen only once. The V call is TRBV6-5, the J call TRBJ1-1; D is possibly TRBD1 (5 bases). Specimen: blood. This TCR was recovered from a woman younger than 30 in good health. CDR3 nucleotide sequence: TGTGCCAGCTTCCTCTCACAGGTCCCGAACACTGAAGCTTTCTTT. This sequence encodes CASFLSQVPNTEAFF.